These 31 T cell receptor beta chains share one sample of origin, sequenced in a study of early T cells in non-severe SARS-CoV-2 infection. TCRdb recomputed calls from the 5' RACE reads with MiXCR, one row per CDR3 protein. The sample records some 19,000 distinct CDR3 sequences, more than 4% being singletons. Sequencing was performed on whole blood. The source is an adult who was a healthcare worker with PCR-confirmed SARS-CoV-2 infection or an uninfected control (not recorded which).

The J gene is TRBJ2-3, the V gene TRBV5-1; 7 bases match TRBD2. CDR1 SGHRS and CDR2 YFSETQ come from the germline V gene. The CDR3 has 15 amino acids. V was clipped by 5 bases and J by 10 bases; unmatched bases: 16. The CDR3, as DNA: TGCGCCAGCAGACTCAGCGGGACGACTCCTTCCCCGCAGTATTTT. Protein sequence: CASRLSGTTPSPQYF.

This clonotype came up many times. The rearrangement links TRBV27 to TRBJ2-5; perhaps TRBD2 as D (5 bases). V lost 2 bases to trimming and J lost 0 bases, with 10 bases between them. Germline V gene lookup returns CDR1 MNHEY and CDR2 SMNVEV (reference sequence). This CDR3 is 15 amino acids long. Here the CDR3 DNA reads TGTGCCAGCAGTTTAGAGGGAAGGGACCAAGAGACCCAGTACTTC. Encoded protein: CASSLEGRDQETQYF.

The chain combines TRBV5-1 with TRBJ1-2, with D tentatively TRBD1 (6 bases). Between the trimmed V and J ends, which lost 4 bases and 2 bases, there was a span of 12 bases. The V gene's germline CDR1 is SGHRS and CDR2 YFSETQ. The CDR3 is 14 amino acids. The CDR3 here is CASSNGQRNYGYTF. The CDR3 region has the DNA TGCGCCAGCAGCAACGGACAGCGGAACTATGGCTACACCTTC.

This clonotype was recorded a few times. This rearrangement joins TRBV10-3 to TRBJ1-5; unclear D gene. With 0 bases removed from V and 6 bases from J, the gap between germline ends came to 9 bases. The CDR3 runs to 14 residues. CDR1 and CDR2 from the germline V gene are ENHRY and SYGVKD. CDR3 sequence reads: CAISESRVGQPQHF. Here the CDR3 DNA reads TGTGCCATCAGTGAGTCGAGGGTCGGTCAGCCCCAGCATTTT.

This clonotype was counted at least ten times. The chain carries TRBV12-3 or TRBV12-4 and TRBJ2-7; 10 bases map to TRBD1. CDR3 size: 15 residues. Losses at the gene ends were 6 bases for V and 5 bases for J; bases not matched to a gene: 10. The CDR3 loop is CASSSRDRGSHEQYF. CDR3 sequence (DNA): TGTGCCAGCAGCTCCCGGGACAGGGGTTCTCACGAGCAGTACTTC.

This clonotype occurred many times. The CDR3 DNA is TGCGCCAGCAGCTTGGTGCCCGGGTATGGCGAGACCCAGTACTTC. It translates to CASSLVPGYGETQYF. The V gene is TRBV5-1, the J gene TRBJ2-5; D gene ambiguous. Trimming took off 0 bases at V and 5 bases at J, with 14 bases between the two ends. The CDR3 has 15 residues. From germline, CDR1 is SGHRS and CDR2 YFSETQ.

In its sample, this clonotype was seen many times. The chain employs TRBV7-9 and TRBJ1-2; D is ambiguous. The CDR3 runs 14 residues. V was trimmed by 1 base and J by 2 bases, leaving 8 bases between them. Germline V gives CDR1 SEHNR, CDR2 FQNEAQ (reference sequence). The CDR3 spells CASSLGEGNYGYTF. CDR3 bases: TGTGCCAGCAGCTTAGGAGAGGGAAACTATGGCTACACCTTC.

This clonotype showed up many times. The CDR3 DNA reads TGCGCCAGCGGACAGGGTGGCTATGGCTACACCTTC. Encoded protein: CASGQGGYGYTF. This chain uses TRBV10-1 with TRBJ1-2; the match to TRBD1 covers 8 bases. CDR1 and CDR2 (germline): WNHNN, SYGVQD (reference sequence). This CDR3 comprises 12 residues. V lost 8 bases to trimming and J lost 4 bases; unmatched junction nucleotides: 3.

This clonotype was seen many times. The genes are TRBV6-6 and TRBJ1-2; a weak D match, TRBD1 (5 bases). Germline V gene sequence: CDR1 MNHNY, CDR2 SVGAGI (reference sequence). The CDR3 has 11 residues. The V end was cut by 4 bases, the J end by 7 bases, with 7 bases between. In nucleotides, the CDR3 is TGTGCCAGCAGTTCTCAGGGTGGCTACACCTTC. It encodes CASSSQGGYTF.

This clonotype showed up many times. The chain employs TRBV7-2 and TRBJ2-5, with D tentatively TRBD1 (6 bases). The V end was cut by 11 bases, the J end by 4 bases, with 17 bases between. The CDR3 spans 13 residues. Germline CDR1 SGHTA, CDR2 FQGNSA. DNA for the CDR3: TGTGCCGGCGCTGGGGGCCTTTCAGAGACCCAGTACTTC. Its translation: CAGAGGLSETQYF.

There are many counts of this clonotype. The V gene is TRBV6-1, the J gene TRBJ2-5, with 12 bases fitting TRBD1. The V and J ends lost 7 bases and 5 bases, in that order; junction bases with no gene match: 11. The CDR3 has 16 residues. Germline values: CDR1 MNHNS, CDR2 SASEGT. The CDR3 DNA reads TGTGCCAGCAATCTCAGGACCGGGACAGGGGGCGAGACCCAGTACTTC. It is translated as CASNLRTGTGGETQYF.

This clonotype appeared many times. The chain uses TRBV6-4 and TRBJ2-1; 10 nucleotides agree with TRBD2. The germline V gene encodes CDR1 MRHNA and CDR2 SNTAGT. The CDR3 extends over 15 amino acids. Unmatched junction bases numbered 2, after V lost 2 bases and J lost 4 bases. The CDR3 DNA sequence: TGTGCCAGCAGTGACCATAGCGGGGGGTACAATGAGCAGTTCTTC. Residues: CASSDHSGGYNEQFF.

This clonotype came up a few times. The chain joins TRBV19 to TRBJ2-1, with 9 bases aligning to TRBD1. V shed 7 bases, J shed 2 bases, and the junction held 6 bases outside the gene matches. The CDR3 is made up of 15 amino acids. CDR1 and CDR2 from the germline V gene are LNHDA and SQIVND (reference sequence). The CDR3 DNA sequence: TGTGCCAGTAACCCGGGACAGGGCACCTACAATGAGCAGTTCTTC. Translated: CASNPGQGTYNEQFF. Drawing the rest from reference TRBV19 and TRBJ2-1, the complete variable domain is DGGITQSPKYLFRKEGQNVTLSCEQNLNHDAMYWYRQDPGQGLRLIYYSQIVNDFQKGDIAEGYSVSREKKESFPLTVTSAQKNPTAFYLCASNPGQGTYNEQFFGPGTRLTVL.

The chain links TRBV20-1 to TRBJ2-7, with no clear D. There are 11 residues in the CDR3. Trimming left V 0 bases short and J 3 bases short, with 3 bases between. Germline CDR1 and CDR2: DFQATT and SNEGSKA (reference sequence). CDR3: CSARDYYEQYF. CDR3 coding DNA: TGCAGTGCTAGAGATTACTACGAGCAGTACTTC.

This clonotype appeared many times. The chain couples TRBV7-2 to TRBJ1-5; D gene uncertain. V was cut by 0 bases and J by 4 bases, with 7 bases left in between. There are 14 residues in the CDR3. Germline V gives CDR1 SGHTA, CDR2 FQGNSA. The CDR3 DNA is TGTGCCAGCAGCTTAGCGGGGATGAATCAGCCCCAGCATTTT. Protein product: CASSLAGMNQPQHF. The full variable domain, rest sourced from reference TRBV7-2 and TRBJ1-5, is GAGVSQSPSNKVTEKGKDVELRCDPISGHTALYWYRQSLGQGLEFLIYFQGNSAPDKSGLPSDRFSAERTGGSVSTLTIQRTQQEDSAVYLCASSLAGMNQPQHFGDGTRLSIL.

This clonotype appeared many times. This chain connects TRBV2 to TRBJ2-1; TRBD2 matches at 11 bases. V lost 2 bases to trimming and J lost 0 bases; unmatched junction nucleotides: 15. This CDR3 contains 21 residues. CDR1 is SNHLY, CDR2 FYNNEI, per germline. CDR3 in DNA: TGTGCCAGCAGTGAACCTTTAACTAGCGGGGGTTACCCGAGCTCCTACAATGAGCAGTTCTTC. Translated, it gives CASSEPLTSGGYPSSYNEQFF.

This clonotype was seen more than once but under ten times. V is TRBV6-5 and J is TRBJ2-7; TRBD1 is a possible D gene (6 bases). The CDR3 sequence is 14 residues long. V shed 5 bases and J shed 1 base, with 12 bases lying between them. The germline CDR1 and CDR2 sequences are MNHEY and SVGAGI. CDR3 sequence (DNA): TGTGCCAGCAGTCCCGACAGGTGGTCCTACGAGCAGTACTTC. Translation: CASSPDRWSYEQYF.

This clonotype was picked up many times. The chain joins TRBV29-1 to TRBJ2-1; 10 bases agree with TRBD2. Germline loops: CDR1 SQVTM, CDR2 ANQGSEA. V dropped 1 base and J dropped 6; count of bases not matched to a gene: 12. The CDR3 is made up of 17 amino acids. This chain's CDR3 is CSVEGRLAGAPINEQFF. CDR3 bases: TGCAGCGTTGAAGGCCGGCTAGCGGGGGCCCCGATCAATGAGCAGTTCTTC.

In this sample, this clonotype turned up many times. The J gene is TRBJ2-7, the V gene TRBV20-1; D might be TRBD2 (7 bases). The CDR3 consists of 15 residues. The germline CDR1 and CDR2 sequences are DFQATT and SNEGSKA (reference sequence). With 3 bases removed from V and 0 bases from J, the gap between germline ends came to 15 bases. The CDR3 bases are TGCAGTGCTAGCAGCTCTCGGGGGGCCTCCTACGAGCAGTACTTC. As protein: CSASSSRGASYEQYF.

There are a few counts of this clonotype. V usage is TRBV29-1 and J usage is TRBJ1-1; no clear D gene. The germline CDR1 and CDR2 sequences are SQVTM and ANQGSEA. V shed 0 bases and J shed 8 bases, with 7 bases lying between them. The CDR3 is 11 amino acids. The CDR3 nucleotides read TGCAGCGTTGAAGACCTCGGGGAAGCTTTCTTT. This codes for CSVEDLGEAFF.

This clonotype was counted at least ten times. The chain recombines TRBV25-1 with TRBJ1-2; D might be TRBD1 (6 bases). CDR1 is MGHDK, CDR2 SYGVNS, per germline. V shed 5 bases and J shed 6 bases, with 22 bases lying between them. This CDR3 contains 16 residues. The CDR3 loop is CASSKSITGTRNGYTF. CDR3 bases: TGTGCCAGCAGTAAATCAATCACCGGGACAAGGAATGGCTACACCTTC.

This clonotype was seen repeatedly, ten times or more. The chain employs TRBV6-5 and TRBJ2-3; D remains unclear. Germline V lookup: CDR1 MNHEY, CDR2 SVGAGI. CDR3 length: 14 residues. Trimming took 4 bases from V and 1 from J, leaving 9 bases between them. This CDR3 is CASSSRPRTDTQYF. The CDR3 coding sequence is TGTGCCAGCAGTTCCCGACCTCGCACAGATACGCAGTATTTT.

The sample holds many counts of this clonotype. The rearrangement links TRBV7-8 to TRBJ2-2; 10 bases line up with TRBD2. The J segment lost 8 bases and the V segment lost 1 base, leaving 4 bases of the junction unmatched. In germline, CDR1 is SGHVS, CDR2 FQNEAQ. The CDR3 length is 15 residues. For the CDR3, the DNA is TGTGCCAGCAGCTTAGAGCTAGCGGGGGCTGGGGAGCTGTTTTTT. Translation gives CASSLELAGAGELFF.

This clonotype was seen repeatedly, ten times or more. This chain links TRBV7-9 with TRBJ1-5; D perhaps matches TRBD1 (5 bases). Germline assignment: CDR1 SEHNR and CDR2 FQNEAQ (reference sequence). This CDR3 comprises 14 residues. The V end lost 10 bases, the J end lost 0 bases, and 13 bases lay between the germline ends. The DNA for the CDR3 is TGTGCCACCGAGGACATTTTTAGCAATCAGCCCCAGCATTTT. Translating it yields CATEDIFSNQPQHF.

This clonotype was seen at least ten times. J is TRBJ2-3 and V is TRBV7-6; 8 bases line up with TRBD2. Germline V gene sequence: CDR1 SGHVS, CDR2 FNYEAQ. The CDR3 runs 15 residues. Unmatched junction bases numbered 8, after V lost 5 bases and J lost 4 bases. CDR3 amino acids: CASSHLSGDADTQYF. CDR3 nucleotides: TGTGCCAGCAGCCACCTTAGCGGGGACGCAGATACGCAGTATTTT.

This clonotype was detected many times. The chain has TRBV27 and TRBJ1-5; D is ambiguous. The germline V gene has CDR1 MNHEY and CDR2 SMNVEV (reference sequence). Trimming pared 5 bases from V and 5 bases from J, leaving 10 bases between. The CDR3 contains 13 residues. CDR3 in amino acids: CASSPDVYQPQHF. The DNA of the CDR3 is TGTGCCAGCAGTCCGGACGTTTATCAGCCCCAGCATTTT.

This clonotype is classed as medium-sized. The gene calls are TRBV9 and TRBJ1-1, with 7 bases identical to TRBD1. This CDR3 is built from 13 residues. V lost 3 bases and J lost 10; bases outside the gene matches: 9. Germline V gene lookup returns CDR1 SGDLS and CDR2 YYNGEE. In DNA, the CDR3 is TGTGCCAGCAGCGAGGGACAGACCGGGGGAGCTTTCTTT. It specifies CASSEGQTGGAFF.

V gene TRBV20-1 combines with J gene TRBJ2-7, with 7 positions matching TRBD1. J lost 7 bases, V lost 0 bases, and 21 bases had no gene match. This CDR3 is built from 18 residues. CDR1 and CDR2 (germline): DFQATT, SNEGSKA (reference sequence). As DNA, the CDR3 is TGCAGTGCTAGAGATAAAGTCTTTGGAGTCCGAGGGGGCGGTGAGCAGTACTTC. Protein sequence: CSARDKVFGVRGGGEQYF.

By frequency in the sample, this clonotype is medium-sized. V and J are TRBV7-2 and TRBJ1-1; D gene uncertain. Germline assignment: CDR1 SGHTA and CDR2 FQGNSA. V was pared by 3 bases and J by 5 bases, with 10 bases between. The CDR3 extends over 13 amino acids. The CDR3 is CASSLALGTEAFF. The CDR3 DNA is TGTGCCAGCAGCTTGGCTTTAGGGACTGAAGCTTTCTTT.

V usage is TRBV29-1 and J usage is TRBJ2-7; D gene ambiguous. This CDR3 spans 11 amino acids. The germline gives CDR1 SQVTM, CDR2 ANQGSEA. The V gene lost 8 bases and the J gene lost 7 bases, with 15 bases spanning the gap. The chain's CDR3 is CSLTFMGEQYF. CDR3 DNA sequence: TGCAGCCTAACTTTTATGGGGGAGCAGTACTTC.

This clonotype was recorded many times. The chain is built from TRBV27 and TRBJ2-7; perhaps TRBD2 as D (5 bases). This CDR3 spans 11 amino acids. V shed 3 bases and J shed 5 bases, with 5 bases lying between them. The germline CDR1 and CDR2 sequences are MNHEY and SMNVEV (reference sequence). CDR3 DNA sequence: TGTGCCAGCAGTTTCGGGAACGAGCAGTACTTC. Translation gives CASSFGNEQYF.